This T cell receptor (beta chain) was recorded in a study of T cell responses to AZD1222 COVID-19 vaccine. Assay used: immunoSEQ multiplex PCR; TCRdb lists only in-frame clones, some missing. The table includes about 110,000 clones, about 91% detected once. This TCR derives from an adult in good health. Sequences were derived from peripheral blood, sampled on day 0 of AZD1222 vaccination.

The CDR3 is CASSHGTHGETQYF. Here the CDR3 DNA reads TGTGCCAGCAGCCACGGGACTCATGGCGAGACCCAGTACTTC. The rearrangement joins TRBV11-2 to TRBJ2-5, with a possible D match to TRBD2 (6 bases). Germline loops: CDR1 SGHAT, CDR2 FQNNGV. The V gene lost 5 bases and the J gene lost 5 bases, with 15 bases spanning the gap. The CDR3 covers 14 residues.